The 14 T cell receptor beta chains presented below share a single source sample, sequenced in a study of T cells in Graves' hyperthyroidism and ophthalmopathy. Amplification yielded TCR beta CDR3 regions, with RNA transcripts as the source. The primer set for the first-round RT-PCR of the TCR CDR3 was HTBI. Each CDR3 protein is one row after TCRdb ran MiXCR on the multiplex PCR reads. Among about 840,000 distinct CDR3 sequences listed, roughly 37% were seen once. The sequenced sample consisted of blood. All receptors derive from a man between 18 and 29 years old with Graves' hyperthyroidism.

This clonotype has at least ten counts. The rearrangement links TRBV20-1 to TRBJ2-7; tentatively, D is TRBD2 (5 bases). The germline V and J ends were trimmed by 4 bases and 4 bases, with 11 bases remaining between them. CDR3 size: 12 residues. CDR1 is DFQATT and CDR2 is SNEGSKA in the germline V gene (reference sequence). In DNA, the CDR3 is TGCAGTGCTACCCTTACTAGTTACGAGCAGTACTTC. This gives the protein CSATLTSYEQYF.

The chain employs TRBV7-2 and TRBJ1-1; 7 nucleotides line up with TRBD1. From germline, CDR1 is SGHTA and CDR2 FQGNSA. The V gene end was trimmed by 7 bases and the J gene end by 3 bases; junction bases not matched to a gene: 17. The CDR3 length is 17 residues. The CDR3 bases are TGTGCCAGCACCACCAGGTTGACAGGGTGGCGAGACACTGAAGCTTTCTTT. Protein: CASTTRLTGWRDTEAFF.

This clonotype was counted a few times. The rearrangement uses TRBV9 and TRBJ2-5; D unresolved. CDR3 size: 14 residues. Germline V gene lookup returns CDR1 SGDLS and CDR2 YYNGEE. V lost 1 base to trimming and J lost 5 bases, with 12 bases between them. CDR3: CASSVYSLSETQYF. CDR3 coding DNA: TGTGCCAGCAGCGTATACAGCCTTTCGGAGACCCAGTACTTC.

The rearrangement links TRBV20-1 to TRBJ2-7, with D possibly being TRBD1 (7 bases). Deletions cut 5 bases from V and 6 bases from J, with 17 bases between. Germline CDR1 is DFQATT and CDR2 is SNEGSKA (reference sequence). The CDR3 loop spans 13 amino acids. The CDR3 region has the DNA TGCAGTGCTCGGGACAGCGGGCTGGTCGAGCAGTACTTC. Translated: CSARDSGLVEQYF.

About this clonotype itself: At one of its ends the junction is not consistent with the germline gene, which may arise from a read error. The rearrangement links TRBV5-1 to TRBJ2-7, with D perhaps matching TRBD1 (6 bases). The CDR3 sequence is 12 residues long. Looked up from germline, CDR1 is SGHRS and CDR2 is YFSETQ. CDR3 protein: CASSGDRPEKYF. The CDR3 DNA reads as TGTGCCAGCAGCGGAGACAGGCCGGAGAAGTACTTC.

This clonotype was detected only a few times. CDR3 sequence (DNA): TGTGCCAGCAGCTTGGGACCGATGCCTGTCGAGCAGTACTTC. The encoded protein is CASSLGPMPVEQYF. This chain uses TRBV5-6 with TRBJ2-7; unclear D gene. Germline CDR1 is SGHDT and CDR2 is YYEEEE. V was trimmed by 0 bases and J by 6 bases, leaving 13 bases between them. This CDR3 region has 14 residues.

The sample holds many counts of this clonotype. This chain uses TRBV2 with TRBJ1-4, with 7 bases fitting TRBD1. The CDR3 consists of 13 residues. The V gene end was trimmed by 6 bases and the J gene end by 5 bases; junction bases not matched to a gene: 3. CDR1 is SNHLY and CDR2 is FYNNEI in the germline V gene. The CDR3 protein is CASRGQPNEKLFF. The CDR3, as DNA: TGTGCCAGCAGGGGACAGCCGAATGAAAAACTGTTTTTT.

This clonotype was seen at least ten times. The genes are TRBV29-1 and TRBJ2-2; D is ambiguous. The V gene's germline CDR1 is SQVTM and CDR2 ANQGSEA. The CDR3 runs 15 residues. Trimming removed 4 bases at V and 0 bases at J, with 12 bases between. The DNA for the CDR3 is TGCAGCGTTGTATATCCGGGTACGAACACCGGGGAGCTGTTTTTT. Its translation: CSVVYPGTNTGELFF.

This clonotype was seen just once. This chain uses TRBV20-1 with TRBJ1-4; 8 nucleotides match TRBD1. The germline CDR1 and CDR2 sequences are DFQATT and SNEGSKA (reference sequence). The CDR3 length is 12 residues. J lost 8 bases, V lost 8 bases, and 7 bases had no gene match. The CDR3 DNA reads TGCAGTACCGGACAGGGCCGGGAAAAACTGTTTTTT. Translation: CSTGQGREKLFF.

The genes are TRBV4-1 and TRBJ2-7; tentatively, D is TRBD1 or TRBD2 (5 bases each). Germline CDR1 reads MGHRA; CDR2 reads YSYEKL. The CDR3 sequence is 14 residues long. The germline V and J ends were trimmed by 2 bases and 2 bases, with 10 bases remaining between them. This CDR3 is CASSQMGPPYEQYF. CDR3 DNA: TGCGCCAGCAGCCAAATGGGACCCCCCTACGAGCAGTACTTC.

This clonotype has more than one count but fewer than ten. The chain couples TRBV11-2 to TRBJ2-2; the D is unclear. The CDR3 consists of 11 residues. Germline values: CDR1 SGHAT, CDR2 FQNNGV. The CDR3 DNA sequence: TGTGCGGTCATTTATGTCGGGGAGCTGTTTTTT. Its translation is CAVIYVGELFF.

CDR3 coding DNA: TGCAGCAGATCCGGGACAGGTCGCGAGCAGTACTTC. It yields the protein CSRSGTGREQYF. The chain links TRBV29-1 to TRBJ2-7; TRBD1 matches 8 bases. With V trimmed by 8 bases and J by 6 bases, 9 bases remained unmatched. The CDR3 is 12 residues long. Germline CDR1 is SQVTM and CDR2 is ANQGSEA.

Here the CDR3 reads CAISEGCNEKLFF. The CDR3 nucleotides are TGTGCCATCAGTGAGGGGTGTAATGAAAAACTGTTTTTT. The chain carries TRBV10-3 and TRBJ1-4, with no clear D. Germline CDR1 ENHRY, CDR2 SYGVKD. The CDR3 spans 13 residues. Between the trimmed V and J ends, which lost 2 bases and 4 bases, there was a span of 5 bases.

This clonotype appeared once. V usage is TRBV20-1 and J usage is TRBJ1-1; weak D call: TRBD1 (5 bases). The CDR3 consists of 12 residues. The germline V gene has CDR1 DFQATT and CDR2 SNEGSKA (reference sequence). The V and J ends lost 1 base and 5 bases respectively, with 8 bases between them. The CDR3 nucleotides are TGCAGTGCTAGAGCAGGGTGGACTGAAGCTTTCTTT. This translates into CSARAGWTEAFF.